This T cell receptor (beta chain) was retrieved from a study of metastatic and nonmetastatic thyroid tumors. Study at large: The study looked at repertoires side by side in blood and in tumor or nodule tissue from malignant and benign thyroid patients.

Via MiXCR, TCRdb re-called the PCR reads. Among fewer than 25,000 clones listed, roughly 21% were seen once. This clone was seen only a few times. All patients were treatment-naive before thyroid surgery. The CDR3 loop spans 18 amino acids. Trimming took 2 bases from V and 0 from J; bases not matched to a gene: 7. CDR1 SGHAT and CDR2 FQNNGV come from the germline V gene. This chain connects TRBV11-2 to TRBJ2-6; 7 nucleotides agree with TRBD2. Input material: blood. The sequence was collected from a male donor with papillary thyroid cancer or a benign thyroid nodule (not recorded which). Some clones in this sample may be carry-over from other donors' samples. The CDR3 reads CASSLRGVEYSGANVLTF. CDR3 in DNA: TGTGCCAGCAGCTTACGGGGGGTCGAATACTCTGGGGCCAACGTCCTGACTTTC.